What follows is one T cell receptor beta chain and its context. The entry originates in a study of blood T cell repertoires in COVID-19. CDR3 size: 15 residues. The germline V gene has CDR1 SGHRS and CDR2 YFSETQ. V gave up 4 bases and J gave up 0 bases, with 13 bases separating them. TCRdb's copy holds only in-frame clones and misses some; the assay was immunoSEQ multiplex PCR. The sample has around 300,000 clones, 91% seen once. This TCR derives from a woman younger than 45 with COVID-19, enrolled during active disease. What was sequenced was peripheral blood. The V gene is TRBV5-1, the J gene TRBJ1-1, with D possibly being TRBD1 (6 bases). The CDR3 region is CASSPRTDMNTEAFF. DNA for the CDR3: TGCGCCAGCAGCCCCCGGACAGACATGAACACTGAAGCTTTCTTT.